Listed here are 4 T cell receptor beta chains from one sample, sequenced in a study of neoadjuvant nivolumab and ipilimumab in lung cancer. Only in-frame clones appear in the TCRdb table, and some are missing; sequencing was by immunoSEQ multiplex PCR. The sample has fewer than 40,000 clones; about 88% are singletons. This specimen consisted of peripheral blood, obtained before neoadjuvant nivolumab, alone or with ipilimumab. These receptors came from an adult with non-small cell lung cancer.

The chain is built from TRBV19 and TRBJ2-1, with 13 positions matching TRBD2. The germline gives CDR1 LNHDA, CDR2 SQIVND (reference sequence). This CDR3 is 15 amino acids long. The V and J ends lost 6 bases and 7 bases, in that order; junction bases with no gene match: 6. The CDR3 loop is CASSELAGGWNEQFF. CDR3 nucleotide sequence: TGTGCCAGTAGCGAACTAGCGGGAGGGTGGAATGAGCAGTTCTTC.

Concerning this clone: At one end the junction does not follow the germline gene, possibly because of a read error. This sequence joins TRBV5-1 and TRBJ2-2, with D perhaps matching TRBD1 or TRBD2 (5 bases each). The length of the CDR3 is 13 residues. In germline, CDR1 is SGHRS, CDR2 YFSETQ. The CDR3 is CASTFQGTGDLFF. The CDR3 DNA is TGCGCCAGCACCTTCCAGGGAACCGGGGATCTGTTTTTT.

The genes are TRBV5-1 and TRBJ2-7; 9 bases match TRBD2. The V gene's germline CDR1 is SGHRS and CDR2 YFSETQ. V was clipped by 0 bases and J by 1 base; unmatched bases: 5. This CDR3 region has 16 residues. CDR3 DNA: TGCGCCAGCAGCTTGGCCCAGACTAGCGGATCCTACGAGCAGTACTTC. Its translation is CASSLAQTSGSYEQYF. Supplemented by reference TRBV5-1 and TRBJ2-7, the full variable domain reads KAGVTQTPRYLIKTRGQQVTLSCSPISGHRSVSWYQQTPGQGLQFLFEYFSETQRNKGNFPGRFSGRQFSNSRSEMNVSTLELGDSALYLCASSLAQTSGSYEQYFGPGTRLTVT.

This clone has just a few counts. The gene calls are TRBV7-2 and TRBJ2-7; D possibly corresponds to TRBD2 (7 bases). Trimming shortened V by 4 bases and J by 3 bases, and 16 bases separated the two germline ends. Germline CDR1 and CDR2: SGHTA and FQGNSA. The CDR3 covers 15 residues. Here the CDR3 reads CASSSARGALYEQYF. CDR3 in DNA: TGTGCCAGCAGCTCAGCTCGGGGGGCTCTCTACGAGCAGTACTTC.